The clone carrying this TCR beta chain has just one count. Germline lookup yields CDR1 SGDLS and CDR2 YYNGEE. Trimming took 10 bases from V and 12 from J; bases not matched to a gene: 15. The CDR3 consists of 13 residues. The data derive from a study of T cell clones after liver transplantation. Sequencing was performed with immunoSEQ multiplex PCR; in TCRdb, only in-frame clones are kept and a portion is missing. The sample contains tens of thousands of clones, about 70% of which appear only once. This TCR was sampled from a human patient who received a liver transplant. A subset of T cells may come from the graft donor. The sequences come from CD4+ T cells from blood, collected at the 22-month timepoint. The chain is built from TRBV9 and TRBJ2-4; 8 bases fit TRBD2. Written as DNA, the CDR3 is TGTGCCTCTTGCCCGGGACTAGTAGACCCTCAGTACTTC. It yields the protein CASCPGLVDPQYF.